This TCR beta chain originates from a study of blood T cell repertoires in COVID-19. Across the whole study: Researchers got acute and convalescent COVID-19 samples from the United States, Italy and Spain. In each case, the material was cDNA or gDNA derived from T cells, B-cell-depleted T cells, or PBMCs.

Germline assignment: CDR1 MNHEY and CDR2 SVGAGI. The CDR3 covers 14 residues. V lost 0 bases, J lost 1 base, and 6 bases lay in between. Authors' methods: Using reference gene primer amplification, nucleated cell counts were estimated. Profiled with immunoSEQ multiplex PCR; TCRdb holds only in-frame clones, not every one. That table furnishes V, J and clone size, whereas the DNA furnished D and trimming. Of approximately 37,000 clones in the sample, around 90% were seen once. Sequenced: peripheral blood. This receptor was identified in a woman at least 80 years old with acute or convalescent COVID-19. The J gene is TRBJ1-1, the V gene TRBV6-5; D is unclear. As DNA, the CDR3 is TGTGCCAGCAGTTACTCGTTCCAGAACACTGAAGCTTTCTTT. Translated, it gives CASSYSFQNTEAFF.